The present entry profiles one T cell receptor beta chain with its context. Antigen specificity is unknown. Germline is not matched at one junction end, which may reflect a read error. The record originates from a study of cytomegalovirus exposure and HLA in healthy donors. This PCR relied on a set of 60 Vbeta primers and 13 Jbeta primers. Authors' data handling: Tens of millions of unique TCR beta chains, roughly 11 million of them shared, were counted by a later analysis. Clones were sequenced by immunoSEQ multiplex PCR, and TCRdb holds only the in-frame ones, with some missing. V and J calls plus clone size are reproduced from that table; the DNA served to infer D and trimming. The data contain 130,000 to 150,000 clones, 75% to 80% of them singletons. General study points: A later analysis showed TCR association rates differing by HLA locus, peaking at DRB1 and lowest at HLA-C.

This TCR was recovered from a woman in her late teens or twenties in good health and CMV-seropositive. The specimen sequenced was PBMCs.

The CDR3 sequence is CASSLREGSHEQYF. DNA of the CDR3: TGTGCCAGCAGCTTACGCGAGGGCTCCCACGAGCAGTACTTC. This chain uses TRBV7-8 with TRBJ2-7, with D tentatively TRBD2 (5 bases). Germline lookup yields CDR1 SGHVS and CDR2 FQNEAQ. The CDR3 runs 14 residues.